The entry below describes one TCR beta chain. The sample comes from a study of blood T cell repertoires in COVID-19. Measured with immunoSEQ multiplex PCR; TCRdb has only the in-frame clones, and not every one. The sample includes roughly 190,000 clones, about 93% of them seen just once. Per the germline V gene, CDR1 is SGHDT and CDR2 is YYEEEE. V was cut by 4 bases and J by 3 bases, with 8 bases left in between. This CDR3 spans 13 amino acids. V usage is TRBV5-6 and J usage is TRBJ1-5; D is unclear. The clonotype originates from a man under 40 with COVID-19, enrolled during active disease. Sequenced sample: peripheral blood. The CDR3 coding sequence is TGTGCCAGCAGCGACTTCCCCAATCAGCCCCAGCATTTT. Translated, it gives CASSDFPNQPQHF.